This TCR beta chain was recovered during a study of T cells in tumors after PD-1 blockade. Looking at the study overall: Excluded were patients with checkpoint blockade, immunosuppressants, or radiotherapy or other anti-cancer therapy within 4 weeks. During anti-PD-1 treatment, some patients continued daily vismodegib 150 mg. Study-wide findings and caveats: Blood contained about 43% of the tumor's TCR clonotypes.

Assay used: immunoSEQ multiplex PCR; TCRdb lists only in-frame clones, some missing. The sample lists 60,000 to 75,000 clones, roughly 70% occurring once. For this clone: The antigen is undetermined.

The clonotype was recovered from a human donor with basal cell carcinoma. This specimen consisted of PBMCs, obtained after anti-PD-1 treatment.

CDR3 protein: CASSLLRLANEQFF. As DNA, the CDR3 is TGCGCCAGCAGCTTGTTGAGACTAGCGAATGAGCAGTTCTTC. This chain joins TRBV5-1 and TRBJ2-1; 8 bases line up with TRBD2. CDR1 and CDR2 from the germline V gene are SGHRS and YFSETQ. This CDR3 has 14 amino acids. V was pared by 1 base and J by 7 bases, with 4 bases of the junction left unmatched.